Listed below are T cell receptor beta chains from one sample, sequenced in a study of blood T cell repertoires in COVID-19. Only in-frame clones appear in the TCRdb table, and some are missing; sequencing was by immunoSEQ multiplex PCR. The table records 130,000 to 150,000 clones, 81% of them present only once. The sample comprised peripheral blood. Source of these receptors: a human donor in a cohort sampled during active COVID-19. Both conserved end residues are part of each CDR3. A D gene is named only where the DNA matches it firmly. Not every row has a clone size; where given, it reads once, few, many or a size class.

cdr3_nt cdr3_aa d_call v_call cdr3_length j_call clone_size
TGTGCCAGCAGTTACTCTCAGGGGTCCGACGAGCAGTACTTC CASSYSQGSDEQYF . TRBV6-5 14 TRBJ2-7 .
TGTGCCTCACGGCAGGGGGCGCGGGAGACCCAGTACTTC CASRQGARETQYF TRBD1 TRBV12-3/TRBV12-4 13 TRBJ2-5 once
TGTGCCAGTAGTATAGATCGGGGCTCCTACAATGAGCAGTTCTTC CASSIDRGSYNEQFF . TRBV19 15 TRBJ2-1 .
TGCGCCAGCAGTCACGGGTATGCCAGGGGATCATCAGGGGCCAACGTCCTGACTTTC CASSHGYARGSSGANVLTF . TRBV23-1 19 TRBJ2-6 .
TGCGCCAGCAGCTTACAGGGTCCCTACGAGCAGTACTTC CASSLQGPYEQYF . TRBV5-1 13 TRBJ2-7 .
TGTGCCAGCAGCTCTTTCGGGGAGCTGTTTTTT CASSSFGELFF . TRBV9 11 TRBJ2-2 .
TGTGCCACCAGTGACAGCGGGGGTCGCACTGAAGCTTTCTTT CATSDSGGRTEAFF . TRBV24-1 14 TRBJ1-1 .
TGTGCCAGCGCCCCAGGACAGGGGGCTGGACAGCCCCAGCATTTT CASAPGQGAGQPQHF TRBD1 TRBV18 15 TRBJ1-5 .
TGTGCCAGCAGTTACTCCGGGGGGAACTATGGCTACACCTTC CASSYSGGNYGYTF . TRBV6-2/TRBV6-3 14 TRBJ1-2 once
TGTGCCAGCAGCTCTAGGTGGCTGGGACAGGGCTACAATGAGCAGTTCTTC CASSSRWLGQGYNEQFF TRBD1 TRBV7-3 17 TRBJ2-1 once
TGCGCCAGCAGTGGAAATCTTCCAGGGTTCTCTGGGGCCAACGTCCTGACTTTC CASSGNLPGFSGANVLTF . TRBV10-1 18 TRBJ2-6 .
TGTGCCAGCAGCCCCGCCCGCCTAGCGGGAGTAAACGAGCAGTACTTC CASSPARLAGVNEQYF TRBD2 TRBV3-1/TRBV3-2 16 TRBJ2-7 once
TGTGCCACCAGCAGAGAGTACGGACTAGCGGGGGGACAAGAGACCCAGTACTTC CATSREYGLAGGQETQYF TRBD2 TRBV15 18 TRBJ2-5 .
TGTGCCAGCACCGACAGGTCCCCCGGGGAGCTGTTTTTT CASTDRSPGELFF . TRBV28 13 TRBJ2-2 few
TGTGCCAGCAGTTTAAGGGGCTATGGCTACACCTTC CASSLRGYGYTF . TRBV28 12 TRBJ1-2 .
TGTGCCAGCAGCTTAGAGTACACAGATACGCAGTATTTT CASSLEYTDTQYF . TRBV11-2 13 TRBJ2-3 .
TGTGCCAGTAGTAACCAGGGTTATAGCAATCAGCCCCAGCATTTT CASSNQGYSNQPQHF . TRBV19 15 TRBJ1-5 once
TGTGCCAGCAGCCCGTTCACCCACGGTACCGGGGAGCTGTTTTTT CASSPFTHGTGELFF . TRBV5-5 15 TRBJ2-2 .
TGTGCCAGCACCCTCGACAGGGTGAATGAGCAGTTCTTC CASTLDRVNEQFF TRBD1 TRBV5-8 13 TRBJ2-1 few
TGTGCCAGCAAGAGGGAGGGGATCGCCGGGGAGCTGTTTTTT CASKREGIAGELFF TRBD2 TRBV7-9 14 TRBJ2-2 few
TGCGCCAGCAGCCAAGATGGCAGAGGGCAGTCCTATAATTCACCCCTCCACTTT CASSQDGRGQSYNSPLHF . TRBV4-1 18 TRBJ1-6 once
TGTGCCAGCAGCCAAGGCGGCAGGGGATCTTCCGAGCAGTACTTC CASSQGGRGSSEQYF . TRBV3-1/TRBV3-2 15 TRBJ2-7 .
TGTGCCAGCAGTTACTCGCCGGCGGGCGCCGCCTACGAGCAGTACTTC CASSYSPAGAAYEQYF . TRBV6-5 16 TRBJ2-7 .
TGTGCCAGCAGTGAAGAGGATCAGCCCCAGCATTTT CASSEEDQPQHF . TRBV28 12 TRBJ1-5 .
TGTGCCAGTACCGGGACAGGGGGCCTCTATAGCAATCAGCCCCAGCATTTT CASTGTGGLYSNQPQHF TRBD1 TRBV19 17 TRBJ1-5 .
TGTGCCAGCAGCTTAAGGTGGGACAGCGAAGCTTTCTTT CASSLRWDSEAFF TRBD1 TRBV7-3 13 TRBJ1-1 .
TGTGCCAGCAGCACCGGGACAGGGTTCTCTGGGGCCAACGTCCTGACTTTC CASSTGTGFSGANVLTF TRBD1 TRBV28 17 TRBJ2-6 .
TGTGCCAGCCACCCCAATAGGGGAAGGACGATGAGTCAGCCCCAGCATTTT CASHPNRGRTMSQPQHF . TRBV2 17 TRBJ1-5 .
TGTGCCAGCAGTTTCCACCGGACAGGGATGAACACTGAAGCTTTCTTT CASSFHRTGMNTEAFF TRBD1 TRBV27 16 TRBJ1-1 once
TGTGCCAGCAGGGAGACAGATAACTATGGCTACACCTTC CASRETDNYGYTF . TRBV11-2 13 TRBJ1-2 .
TGTGCCAGCAGCAGAGACAGAGTAGGGATCTATGGCTACACCTTC CASSRDRVGIYGYTF . TRBV21-1 15 TRBJ1-2 .
TGTGCCAGCAGTTTATGGGCGACAATCGCTCGCACAGATACGCAGTATTTT CASSLWATIARTDTQYF . TRBV28 17 TRBJ2-3 .
TGCGCCAGCAGCCAAGGGATCGACAGTGCACAAGAGACCCAGTACTTC CASSQGIDSAQETQYF . TRBV4-1 16 TRBJ2-5 .
TGTGCCAGCAGCAAGACAGGGCGATACGAGCAGTACTTC CASSKTGRYEQYF . TRBV21-1 13 TRBJ2-7 .
TGTGCCAGCAGACCCCCCGGGGGGCGATATGGCTACACCTTC CASRPPGGRYGYTF . TRBV25-1 14 TRBJ1-2 .
TGTGCCAGCAGTGAGAGGGAACCGTACACCGGGGAGCTGTTTTTT CASSEREPYTGELFF . TRBV6-1 15 TRBJ2-2 .
TGTGCCAGCAGACTCGGGACTAGCGGGATGGATACGCAGTATTTT CASRLGTSGMDTQYF TRBD2 TRBV7-9 15 TRBJ2-3 .
TGTGCGGTGGGGGAGGGCAGAGCCACTAACTATGGCTACACCTTC CAVGEGRATNYGYTF . TRBV28 15 TRBJ1-2 .
TGTGCCAGCAGGACAGGGGGTACAAACATTCAGTACTTC CASRTGGTNIQYF TRBD1 TRBV28 13 TRBJ2-4 .
TGTGCCAGCAGCCCCCTCGGCAGGGCTAACTATGGCTACACCTTC CASSPLGRANYGYTF . TRBV16 15 TRBJ1-2 .
TGTGCCAGCAGACCACCGGGACTTCCCTACGAGCAGTACTTC CASRPPGLPYEQYF . TRBV6-5 14 TRBJ2-7 once
TGTGCCAGCAAGTCAGGGAACTACTACAATGAGCAGTTCTTC CASKSGNYYNEQFF . TRBV6-5 14 TRBJ2-1 .
TGCGCCAGCAGCTTCGGCGGGGCGCAGGTATATGAGCAGTTCTTC CASSFGGAQVYEQFF . TRBV5-1 15 TRBJ2-1 .
TGCGCCAGCAGCTTGAGGAGCTCTGGGGCCAACGTCCTGACTTTC CASSLRSSGANVLTF . TRBV5-1 15 TRBJ2-6 .
TGTGCCAGCAGCTCCGACAGGCTTAACTCTGGAAACACCATATATTTT CASSSDRLNSGNTIYF . TRBV11-2 16 TRBJ1-3 .
TGTGCCACCAGTGCTGGGTCTAGGGAGCAGTTCTTC CATSAGSREQFF . TRBV24-1 12 TRBJ2-1 once
TGTGCCAGCAGGGTGACAGGAGTGTACGAGCAGTACTTC CASRVTGVYEQYF . TRBV27 13 TRBJ2-7 once
TGTGCCAGCAGTATAAACAGGGGAGACACAAGCGAGCAGTACTTC CASSINRGDTSEQYF TRBD1 TRBV7-3 15 TRBJ2-7 .
TGTGCCAGCAGCGCCGTCGTCCCCCGGGACCCTCGGGGGGTGCCCTATGGCTACACCTTC CASSAVVPRDPRGVPYGYTF . TRBV9 20 TRBJ1-2 .
TGTGCCAGCAGTTACGCGGGACAGGGAGACTATGGCTACACCTTC CASSYAGQGDYGYTF TRBD1 TRBV6-6 15 TRBJ1-2 once
TGTGCCAGCTCACTGTATCCAGGGGATACGAACACTGAAGCTTTCTTT CASSLYPGDTNTEAFF . TRBV18 16 TRBJ1-1 once
TGCGCCAGCAGGACCGGGCGGGAGCGCGCGGATACGCAGTATTTT CASRTGRERADTQYF TRBD2 TRBV4-3 15 TRBJ2-3 .